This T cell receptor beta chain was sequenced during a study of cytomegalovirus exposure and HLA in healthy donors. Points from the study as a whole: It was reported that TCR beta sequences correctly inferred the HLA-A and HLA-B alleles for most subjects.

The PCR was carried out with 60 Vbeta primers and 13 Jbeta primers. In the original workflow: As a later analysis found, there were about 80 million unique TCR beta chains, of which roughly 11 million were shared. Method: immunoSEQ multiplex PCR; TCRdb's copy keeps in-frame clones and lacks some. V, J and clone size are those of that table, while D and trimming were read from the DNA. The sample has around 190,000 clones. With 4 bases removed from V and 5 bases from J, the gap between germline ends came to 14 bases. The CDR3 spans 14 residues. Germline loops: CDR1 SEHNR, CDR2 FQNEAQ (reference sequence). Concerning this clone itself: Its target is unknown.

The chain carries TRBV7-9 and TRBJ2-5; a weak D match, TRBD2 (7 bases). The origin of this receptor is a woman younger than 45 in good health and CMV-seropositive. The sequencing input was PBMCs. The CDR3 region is CASSSGGLGETQYF. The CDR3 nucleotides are TGTGCCAGCAGCTCGGGGGGCCTAGGGGAGACCCAGTACTTC.